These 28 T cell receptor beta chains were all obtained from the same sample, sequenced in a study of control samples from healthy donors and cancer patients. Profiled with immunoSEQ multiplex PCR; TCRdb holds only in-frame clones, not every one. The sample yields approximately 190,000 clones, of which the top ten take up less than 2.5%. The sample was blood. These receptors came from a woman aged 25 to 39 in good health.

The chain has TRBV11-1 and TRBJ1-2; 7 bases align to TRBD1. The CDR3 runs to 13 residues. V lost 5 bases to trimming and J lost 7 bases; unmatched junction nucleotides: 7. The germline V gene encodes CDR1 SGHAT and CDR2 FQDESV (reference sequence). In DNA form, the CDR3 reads TGTGCCAGCAGCCGCTGGACAGGAGGTGGCTACACCTTC. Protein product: CASSRWTGGGYTF.

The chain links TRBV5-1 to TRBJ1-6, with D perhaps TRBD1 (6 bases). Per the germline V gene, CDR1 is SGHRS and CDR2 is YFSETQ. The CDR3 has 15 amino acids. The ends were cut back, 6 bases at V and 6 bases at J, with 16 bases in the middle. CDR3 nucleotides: TGCGCCAGCACCCTCGTCACAGGGTTTAATTCACCCCTCCACTTT. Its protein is CASTLVTGFNSPLHF. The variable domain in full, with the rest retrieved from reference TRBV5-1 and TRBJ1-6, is KAGVTQTPRYLIKTRGQQVTLSCSPISGHRSVSWYQQTPGQGLQFLFEYFSETQRNKGNFPGRFSGRQFSNSRSEMNVSTLELGDSALYLCASTLVTGFNSPLHFGNGTRLTVT.

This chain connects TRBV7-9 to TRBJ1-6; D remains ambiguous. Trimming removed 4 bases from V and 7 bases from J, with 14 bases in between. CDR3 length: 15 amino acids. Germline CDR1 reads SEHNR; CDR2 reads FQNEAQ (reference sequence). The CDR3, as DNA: TGTGCCAGCAGCTCAAACAGCCGCGGCAATTCACCCCTCCACTTT. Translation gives CASSSNSRGNSPLHF.

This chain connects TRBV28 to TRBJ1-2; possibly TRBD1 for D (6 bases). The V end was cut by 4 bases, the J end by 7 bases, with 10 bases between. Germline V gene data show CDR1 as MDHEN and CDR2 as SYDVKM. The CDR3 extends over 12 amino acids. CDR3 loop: CASSSHRAGYTF. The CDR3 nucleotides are TGTGCCAGCAGTTCTCACAGGGCTGGCTACACCTTC.

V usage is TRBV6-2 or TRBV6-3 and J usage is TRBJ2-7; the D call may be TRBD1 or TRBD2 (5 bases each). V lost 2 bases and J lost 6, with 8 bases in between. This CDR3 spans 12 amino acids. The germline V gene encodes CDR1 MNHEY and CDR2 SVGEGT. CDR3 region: CASSYGTIEQYF. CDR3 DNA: TGTGCCAGCAGTTACGGGACCATCGAGCAGTACTTC.

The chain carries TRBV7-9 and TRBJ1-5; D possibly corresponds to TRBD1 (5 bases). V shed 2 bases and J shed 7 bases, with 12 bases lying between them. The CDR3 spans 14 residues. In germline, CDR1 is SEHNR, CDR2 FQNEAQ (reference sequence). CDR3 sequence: CASSLTGARQPQHF. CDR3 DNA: TGTGCCAGCAGCTTAACCGGGGCGAGACAGCCCCAGCATTTT.

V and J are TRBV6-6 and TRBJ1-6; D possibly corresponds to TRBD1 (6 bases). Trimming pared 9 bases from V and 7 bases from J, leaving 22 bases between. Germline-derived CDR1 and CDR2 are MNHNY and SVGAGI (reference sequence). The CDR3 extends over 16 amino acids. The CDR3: CASTSGGAYYNSPLHF. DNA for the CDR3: TGTGCCAGTACCAGTGGGGGGGCATATTACAATTCACCCCTCCACTTT.

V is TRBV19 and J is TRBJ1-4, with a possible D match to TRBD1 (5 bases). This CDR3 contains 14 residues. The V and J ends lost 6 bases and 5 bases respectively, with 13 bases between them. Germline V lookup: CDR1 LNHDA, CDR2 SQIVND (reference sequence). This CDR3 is CASRTGTGNEKLFF. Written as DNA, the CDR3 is TGTGCCAGTAGAACCGGGACGGGAAATGAAAAACTGTTTTTT.

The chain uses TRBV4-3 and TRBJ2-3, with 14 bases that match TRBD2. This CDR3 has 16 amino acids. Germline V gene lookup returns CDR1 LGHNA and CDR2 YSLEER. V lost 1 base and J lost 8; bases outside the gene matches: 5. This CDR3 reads CASSQGLAGGPPTQYF. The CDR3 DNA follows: TGCGCCAGCAGCCAAGGACTAGCGGGGGGGCCCCCTACGCAGTATTTT.

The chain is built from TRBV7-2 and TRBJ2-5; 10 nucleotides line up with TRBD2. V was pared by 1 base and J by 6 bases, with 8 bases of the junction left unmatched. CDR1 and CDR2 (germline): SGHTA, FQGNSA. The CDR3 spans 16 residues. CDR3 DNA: TGTGCCAGCAGCTTAGGGCTAGCGGGGGCTCGGAAGACCCAGTACTTC. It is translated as CASSLGLAGARKTQYF.

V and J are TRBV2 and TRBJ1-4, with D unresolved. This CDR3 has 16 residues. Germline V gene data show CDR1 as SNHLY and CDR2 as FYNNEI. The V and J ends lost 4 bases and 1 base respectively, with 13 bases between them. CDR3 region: CASSARGAGTNEKLFF. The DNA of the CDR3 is TGTGCCAGCAGTGCCAGAGGTGCCGGAACTAATGAAAAACTGTTTTTT. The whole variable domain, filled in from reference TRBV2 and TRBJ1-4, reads EPEVTQTPSHQVTQMGQEVILRCVPISNHLYFYWYRQILGQKVEFLVSFYNNEISEKSEIFDDQFSVERPDGSNFTLKIRSTKLEDSAMYFCASSARGAGTNEKLFFGSGTQLSVL.

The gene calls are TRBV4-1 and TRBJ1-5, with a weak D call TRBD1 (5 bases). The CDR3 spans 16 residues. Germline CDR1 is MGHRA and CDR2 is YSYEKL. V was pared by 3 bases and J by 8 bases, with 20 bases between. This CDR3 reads CASSQVIGPRGEPQHF. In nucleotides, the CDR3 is TGCGCCAGCAGCCAGGTTATCGGTCCACGGGGGGAGCCCCAGCATTTT.

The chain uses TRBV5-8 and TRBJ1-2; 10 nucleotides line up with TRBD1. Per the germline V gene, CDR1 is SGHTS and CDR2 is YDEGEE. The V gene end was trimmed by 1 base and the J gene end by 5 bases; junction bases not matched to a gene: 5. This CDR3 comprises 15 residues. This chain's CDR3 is CASSLLTGGAYGYTF. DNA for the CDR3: TGTGCCAGCAGCTTGTTGACAGGGGGCGCATATGGCTACACCTTC. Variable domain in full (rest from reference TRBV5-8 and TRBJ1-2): EAGVTQSPTHLIKTRGQQATLRCSPISGHTSVYWYQQALGLGLQFLLWYDEGEERNRGNFPPRFSGRQFPNYSSELNVNALELEDSALYLCASSLLTGGAYGYTFGSGTRLTVV.

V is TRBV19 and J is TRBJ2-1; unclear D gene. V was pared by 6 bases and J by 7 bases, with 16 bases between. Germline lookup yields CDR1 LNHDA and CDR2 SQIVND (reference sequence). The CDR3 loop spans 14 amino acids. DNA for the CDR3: TGTGCCAGTAGATCTACTACCCGTCAAAATGAGCAGTTCTTC. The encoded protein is CASRSTTRQNEQFF.

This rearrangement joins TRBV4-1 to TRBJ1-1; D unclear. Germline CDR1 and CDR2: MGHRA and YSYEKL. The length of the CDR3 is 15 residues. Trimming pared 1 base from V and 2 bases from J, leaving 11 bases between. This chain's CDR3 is CASSQVGRKNTEAFF. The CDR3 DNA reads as TGCGCCAGCAGCCAAGTAGGGCGGAAAAACACTGAAGCTTTCTTT.

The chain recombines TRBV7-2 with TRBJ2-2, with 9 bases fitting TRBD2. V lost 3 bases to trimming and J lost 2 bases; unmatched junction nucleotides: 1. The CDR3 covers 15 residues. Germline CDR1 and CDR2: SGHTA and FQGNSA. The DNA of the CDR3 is TGTGCCAGCAGCTTTAGCGGGGGTAACACCGGGGAGCTGTTTTTT. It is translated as CASSFSGGNTGELFF.

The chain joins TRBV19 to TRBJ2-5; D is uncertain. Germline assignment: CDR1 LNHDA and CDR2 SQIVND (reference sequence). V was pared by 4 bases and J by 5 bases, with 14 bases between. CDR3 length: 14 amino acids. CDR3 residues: CASSTVLGRETQYF. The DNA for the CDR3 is TGTGCCAGTAGTACCGTTCTGGGTAGGGAGACCCAGTACTTC.

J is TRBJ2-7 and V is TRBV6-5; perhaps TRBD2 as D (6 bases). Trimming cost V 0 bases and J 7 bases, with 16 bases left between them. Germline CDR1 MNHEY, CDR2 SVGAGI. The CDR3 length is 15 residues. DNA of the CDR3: TGTGCCAGCAGTTACTCTCTGGGGACTCCGGGAGAGCAGTACTTC. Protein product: CASSYSLGTPGEQYF.

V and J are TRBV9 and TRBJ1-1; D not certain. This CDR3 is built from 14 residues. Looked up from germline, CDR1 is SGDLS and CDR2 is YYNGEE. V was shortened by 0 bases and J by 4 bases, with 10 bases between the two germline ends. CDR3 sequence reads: CASSVAANPTEAFF. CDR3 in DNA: TGTGCCAGCAGCGTAGCCGCTAACCCCACTGAAGCTTTCTTT.

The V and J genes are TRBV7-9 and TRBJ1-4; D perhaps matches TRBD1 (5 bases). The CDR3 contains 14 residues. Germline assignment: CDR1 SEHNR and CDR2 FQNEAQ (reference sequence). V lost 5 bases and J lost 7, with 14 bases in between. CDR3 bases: TGTGCCAGCAGCCTCGGGTGGGGCGGTGAAAAACTGTTTTTT. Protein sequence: CASSLGWGGEKLFF.

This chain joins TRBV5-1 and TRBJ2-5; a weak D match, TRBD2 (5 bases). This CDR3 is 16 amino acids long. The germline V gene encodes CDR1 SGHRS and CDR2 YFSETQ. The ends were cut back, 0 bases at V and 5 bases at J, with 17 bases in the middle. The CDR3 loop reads CASSLVPRGGGETQYF. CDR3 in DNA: TGCGCCAGCAGCTTGGTTCCCCGAGGAGGCGGGGAGACCCAGTACTTC. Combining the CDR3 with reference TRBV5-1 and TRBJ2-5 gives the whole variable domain KAGVTQTPRYLIKTRGQQVTLSCSPISGHRSVSWYQQTPGQGLQFLFEYFSETQRNKGNFPGRFSGRQFSNSRSEMNVSTLELGDSALYLCASSLVPRGGGETQYFGPGTRLLVL.

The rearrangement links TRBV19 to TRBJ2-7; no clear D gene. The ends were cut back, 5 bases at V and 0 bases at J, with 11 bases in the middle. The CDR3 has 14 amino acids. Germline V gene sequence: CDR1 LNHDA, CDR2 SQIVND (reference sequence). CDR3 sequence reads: CASSFQESSYEQYF. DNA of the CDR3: TGTGCCAGTAGTTTCCAGGAAAGCTCCTACGAGCAGTACTTC. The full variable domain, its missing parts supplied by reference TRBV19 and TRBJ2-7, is DGGITQSPKYLFRKEGQNVTLSCEQNLNHDAMYWYRQDPGQGLRLIYYSQIVNDFQKGDIAEGYSVSREKKESFPLTVTSAQKNPTAFYLCASSFQESSYEQYFGPGTRLTVT.

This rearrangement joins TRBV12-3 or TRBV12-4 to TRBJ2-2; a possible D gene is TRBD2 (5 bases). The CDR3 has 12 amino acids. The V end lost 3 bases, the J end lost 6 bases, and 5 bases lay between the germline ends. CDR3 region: CASSFSAGELFF. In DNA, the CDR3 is TGTGCCAGCAGTTTTAGCGCCGGGGAGCTGTTTTTT.

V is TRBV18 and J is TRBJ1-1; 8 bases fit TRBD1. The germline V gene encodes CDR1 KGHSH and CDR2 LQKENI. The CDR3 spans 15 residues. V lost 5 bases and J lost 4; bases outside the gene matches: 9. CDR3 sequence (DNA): TGTGCCAGCTCAGGGAGACAGGGGCCCGTCACTGAAGCTTTCTTT. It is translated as CASSGRQGPVTEAFF. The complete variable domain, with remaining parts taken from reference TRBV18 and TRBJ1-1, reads NAGVMQNPRHLVRRRGQEARLRCSPMKGHSHVYWYRQLPEEGLKFMVYLQKENIIDESGMPKERFSAEFPKEGPSILRIQQVVRGDSAAYFCASSGRQGPVTEAFFGQGTRLTVV.

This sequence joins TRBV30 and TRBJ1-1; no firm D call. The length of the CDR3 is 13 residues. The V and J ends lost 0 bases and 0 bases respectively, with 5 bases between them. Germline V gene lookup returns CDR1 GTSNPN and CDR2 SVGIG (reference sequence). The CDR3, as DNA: TGTGCCTGGAGTGTCTTGCTGAACACTGAAGCTTTCTTT. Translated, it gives CAWSVLLNTEAFF.

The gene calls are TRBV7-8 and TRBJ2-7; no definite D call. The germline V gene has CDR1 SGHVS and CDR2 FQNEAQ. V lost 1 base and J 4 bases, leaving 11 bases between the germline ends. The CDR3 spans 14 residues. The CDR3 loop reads CASSLVATSYEQYF. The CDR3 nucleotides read TGTGCCAGCAGCTTAGTCGCGACATCGTACGAGCAGTACTTC.

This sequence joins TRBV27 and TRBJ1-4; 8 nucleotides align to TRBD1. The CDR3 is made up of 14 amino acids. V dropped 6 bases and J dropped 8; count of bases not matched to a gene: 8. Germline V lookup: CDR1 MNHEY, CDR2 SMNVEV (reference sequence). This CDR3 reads CASSLKPGGEKLFF. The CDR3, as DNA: TGTGCCAGCAGCCTCAAACCAGGGGGCGAAAAACTGTTTTTT.

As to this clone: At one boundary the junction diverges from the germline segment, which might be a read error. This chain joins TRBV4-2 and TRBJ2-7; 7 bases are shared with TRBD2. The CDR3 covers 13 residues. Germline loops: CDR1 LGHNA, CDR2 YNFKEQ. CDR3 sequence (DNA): TGTGCCAGCAGCCAAGATGCGGGAGAGGGGTCCGACTTC. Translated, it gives CASSQDAGEGSDF.